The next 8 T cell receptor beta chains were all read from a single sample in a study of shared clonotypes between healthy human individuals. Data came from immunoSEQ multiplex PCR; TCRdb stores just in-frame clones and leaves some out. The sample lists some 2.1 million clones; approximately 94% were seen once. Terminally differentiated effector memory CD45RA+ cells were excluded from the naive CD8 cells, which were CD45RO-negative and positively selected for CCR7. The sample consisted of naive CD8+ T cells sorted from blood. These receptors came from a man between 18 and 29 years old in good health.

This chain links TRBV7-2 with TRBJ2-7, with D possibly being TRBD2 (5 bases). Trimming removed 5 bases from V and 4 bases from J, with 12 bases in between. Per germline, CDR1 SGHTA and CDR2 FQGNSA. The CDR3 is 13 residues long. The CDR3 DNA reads TGTGCCAGCAGCCTTGACTACCTATACGAGCAGTACTTC. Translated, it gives CASSLDYLYEQYF.

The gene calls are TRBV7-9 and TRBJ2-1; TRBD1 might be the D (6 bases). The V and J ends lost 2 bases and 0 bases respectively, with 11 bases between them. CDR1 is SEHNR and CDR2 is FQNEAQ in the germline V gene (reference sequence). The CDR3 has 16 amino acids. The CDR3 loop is CASSLIGQPSYNEQFF. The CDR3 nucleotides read TGTGCCAGCAGCTTAATAGGACAGCCCTCCTACAATGAGCAGTTCTTC.

CDR3 nucleotides: TGTGCCAGCAGCTTAGTTGAGTTTGGCGATACGCAGTATTTT. It yields the protein CASSLVEFGDTQYF. The genes are TRBV7-9 and TRBJ2-3; no definite D call. Trimming shortened V by 1 base and J by 6 bases, and 11 bases separated the two germline ends. The germline V gene encodes CDR1 SEHNR and CDR2 FQNEAQ (reference sequence). The CDR3 covers 14 residues.

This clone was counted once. In DNA form, the CDR3 reads TGTGCCAGCAGCTTGGTTAGCGTGGCCACAGATACGCAGTATTTT. This translates into CASSLVSVATDTQYF. The gene calls are TRBV5-5 and TRBJ2-3; D is perhaps TRBD2 (5 bases). The CDR3 has 15 residues. The germline gives CDR1 SGHKS, CDR2 YYEKEE (reference sequence). V was shortened by 0 bases and J by 2 bases, with 10 bases between the two germline ends. The full variable domain, with the rest looked up from reference TRBV5-5 and TRBJ2-3, is DAGVTQSPTHLIKTRGQQVTLRCSPISGHKSVSWYQQVLGQGPQFIFQYYEKEERGRGNFPDRFSARQFPNYSSELNVNALLLGDSALYLCASSLVSVATDTQYFGPGTRLTVL.

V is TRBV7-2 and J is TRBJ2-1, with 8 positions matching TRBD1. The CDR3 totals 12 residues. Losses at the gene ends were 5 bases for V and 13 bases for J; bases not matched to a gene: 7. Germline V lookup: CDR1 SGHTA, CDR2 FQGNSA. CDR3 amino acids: CASSPDGTGQFF. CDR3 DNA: TGTGCCAGCAGCCCCGATGGGACAGGACAGTTCTTC.

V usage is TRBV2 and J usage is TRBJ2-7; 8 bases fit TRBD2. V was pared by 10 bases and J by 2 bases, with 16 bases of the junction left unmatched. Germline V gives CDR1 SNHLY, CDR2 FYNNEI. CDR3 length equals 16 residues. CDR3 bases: TGTGCCATCCCTCGTACACCGGGACTAGGTACCTACGAGCAGTACTTC. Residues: CAIPRTPGLGTYEQYF.

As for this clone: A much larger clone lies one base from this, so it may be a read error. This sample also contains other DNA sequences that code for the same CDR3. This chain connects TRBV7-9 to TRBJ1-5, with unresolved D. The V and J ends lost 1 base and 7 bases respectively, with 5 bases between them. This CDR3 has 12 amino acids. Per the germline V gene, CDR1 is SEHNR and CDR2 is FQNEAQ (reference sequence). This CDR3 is CASSLGEQPQHF. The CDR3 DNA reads TGTGCCAGCAGCTTAGGGGAACAGCCCCAGCATTTT.

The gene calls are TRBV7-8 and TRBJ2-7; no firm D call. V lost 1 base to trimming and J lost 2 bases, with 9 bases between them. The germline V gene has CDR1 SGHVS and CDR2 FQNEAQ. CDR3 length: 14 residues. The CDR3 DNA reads TGTGCCAGCAGCTTAGGGGCCAGTCCCTACGAGCAGTACTTC. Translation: CASSLGASPYEQYF.